A single T cell receptor beta chain is shown here with its context. Its antigen remains unknown. Germline V gene lookup returns CDR1 SGHAT and CDR2 FQDESV (reference sequence). CDR3 length: 18 residues. V was clipped by 3 bases and J by 5 bases, with 26 bases between them. The entry originates in a study of T-cell reconstitution after alpha-beta-depleted transplantation in children. Findings of the study overall: Several hundred expanded graft clones reportedly supplied alpha-beta T cells about two months after transplant. Counts and diversity of T cells one year after transplant came mostly from newly produced T cells.

As it was prepared, the TCRbeta library received unique molecular identifiers. TCRdb reprocessed the PCR reads with MiXCR, giving one entry per CDR3 protein. Of tens of thousands of distinct CDR3 sequences listed, approximately 43% are singletons. This sample comprised PBMCs, mostly from graft donor cells, obtained 360 days after TCRalphabeta/CD19-depleted stem cell transplant. This receptor was taken from a male patient aged 5 to 17 who had a stem cell transplant for acute lymphoblastic leukemia, so the T cells may come from the graft donor. The V and J genes are TRBV11-1 and TRBJ2-7, with a tentative D call TRBD2 (8 bases). The CDR3 sequence: CASSLGRGGSGIENEQYF. The CDR3 nucleotides read TGTGCCAGCAGCTTGGGCAGGGGGGGTAGCGGGATTGAAAACGAGCAGTACTTC.